The 20 T cell receptor beta chains in this list originate from one sample, sequenced in a study of T cells in Graves' hyperthyroidism and ophthalmopathy. RNA transcripts served as the template for amplifying TCR beta CDR3 regions. HTBI primers were the set used in a first-round RT-PCR of the TCR CDR3. TCRdb called the multiplex PCR reads again in MiXCR, with one record for every CDR3 protein. The repertoire has approximately 380,000 distinct CDR3 sequences, about an eighth of them found once; the top ten carry 28%. The sample consisted of blood. The receptor source for this set is a man between 50 and 59 years old with Graves' ophthalmopathy.

The chain is built from TRBV19 and TRBJ2-5; possible D gene TRBD2, 6 bases. Germline lookup yields CDR1 LNHDA and CDR2 SQIVND (reference sequence). This CDR3 contains 18 residues. Trimming left V 6 bases short and J 2 bases short, with 25 bases between. This CDR3 reads CASSPRGFTGLQQETQYF. DNA of the CDR3: TGTGCCAGTAGCCCGAGGGGATTTACGGGACTGCAACAAGAGACCCAGTACTTC.

The chain uses TRBV6-1 and TRBJ2-1; 9 bases match TRBD2. The V gene's germline CDR1 is MNHNS and CDR2 SASEGT. Unmatched junction bases numbered 9, after V lost 2 bases and J lost 10 bases. This CDR3 comprises 15 residues. The CDR3 spells CASSELRLADGEQFF. The CDR3 DNA is TGTGCCAGCAGTGAATTGAGACTAGCGGACGGGGAGCAGTTCTTC.

This clonotype occurred a few times. The gene calls are TRBV20-1 and TRBJ2-5; D tentatively reads TRBD1 or TRBD2 (5 bases each). The germline V gene has CDR1 DFQATT and CDR2 SNEGSKA (reference sequence). The CDR3 is 16 amino acids. Trimming cost V 3 bases and J 4 bases, with 21 bases left between them. CDR3 loop: CSARGLGRGLGETQYF. Written as DNA, the CDR3 is TGCAGTGCTAGGGGGCTAGGACGCGGGCTGGGAGAGACCCAGTACTTC.

This clonotype showed up many times. The chain employs TRBV28 and TRBJ1-1; TRBD1 matches 7 bases. The CDR3 runs 15 residues. Germline V gene lookup returns CDR1 MDHEN and CDR2 SYDVKM. The trim removed 5 bases at V and 0 bases at J, leaving 6 bases unmatched. The CDR3 region is CASSADRVMNTEAFF. Here the CDR3 DNA reads TGTGCCAGCAGTGCAGACAGGGTAATGAACACTGAAGCTTTCTTT.

The chain recombines TRBV9 with TRBJ1-1; 8 bases agree with TRBD1. The CDR3 is 15 amino acids. The ends lost 0 bases at V and 11 bases at J; junction bases unmatched: 12. Germline V gene lookup returns CDR1 SGDLS and CDR2 YYNGEE. CDR3 loop: CASSVGLQGARNAFF. The CDR3 DNA follows: TGTGCCAGCAGCGTAGGACTTCAGGGGGCGAGAAATGCTTTCTTT.

Ten or more counts support this clonotype. The rearrangement links TRBV11-2 to TRBJ1-2, with TRBD1 as a possible D gene (5 bases). V was shortened by 1 base and J by 8 bases, with 8 bases between the two germline ends. Germline V gives CDR1 SGHAT, CDR2 FQNNGV. The CDR3 spans 12 residues. The CDR3 protein is CASSLGGRGYTF. The CDR3 DNA reads as TGTGCCAGCAGCTTAGGGGGACGGGGCTACACCTTC.

The sample holds many counts of this clonotype. The chain employs TRBV19 and TRBJ2-7, with D perhaps matching TRBD1 or TRBD2 (5 bases each). Per germline, CDR1 LNHDA and CDR2 SQIVND (reference sequence). The CDR3 loop spans 14 amino acids. With 3 bases removed from V and 3 bases from J, the gap between germline ends came to 12 bases. The CDR3 bases are TGTGCCAGTAGTATTGGACAAGGGAGCTACGAGCAGTACTTC. It is translated as CASSIGQGSYEQYF.

The chain combines TRBV20-1 with TRBJ2-7; 14 bases map to TRBD2. Losses at the gene ends were 2 bases for V and 6 bases for J; bases not matched to a gene: 15. The germline gives CDR1 DFQATT, CDR2 SNEGSKA (reference sequence). The CDR3 totals 18 residues. In nucleotides, the CDR3 is TGCAGTGCTAGAACCTCCGGGACTAGCGGGAGTGGACTACGCGAGCAGTACTTC. It encodes CSARTSGTSGSGLREQYF.

This sequence joins TRBV10-3 and TRBJ2-2, with TRBD1 matching 9 bases. V lost 6 bases to trimming and J lost 3 bases; unmatched junction nucleotides: 11. The V gene's germline CDR1 is ENHRY and CDR2 SYGVKD. CDR3 length: 17 residues. The CDR3 sequence is CAIRGTGTPGHTGELFF. The DNA for the CDR3 is TGTGCCATCAGGGGGACAGGGACGCCGGGGCACACCGGGGAGCTGTTTTTT.

This clonotype has only a few counts. The chain joins TRBV14 to TRBJ2-3; 8 bases align to TRBD2. Germline V lookup: CDR1 SGHDN, CDR2 FVKESK. This CDR3 has 17 amino acids. After removal of 0 bases from V and 6 bases from J, the junction contained 11 bases not matched to a gene. The CDR3 loop is CASSQDRLARVADTQYF. In DNA form, the CDR3 reads TGTGCCAGCAGCCAAGATAGACTAGCGCGAGTGGCTGATACGCAGTATTTT.

The V call is TRBV20-1, the J call TRBJ2-1, with 7 bases that match TRBD2. The junction had 8 bases not matched to a gene; V was cut back by 6 bases and J by 6 bases. CDR1 DFQATT and CDR2 SNEGSKA come from the germline V gene (reference sequence). There are 13 residues in the CDR3. The CDR3 loop reads CSAGKPGGNEQFF. The CDR3, as DNA: TGCAGTGCAGGAAAGCCGGGGGGCAATGAGCAGTTCTTC.

Turning to this clonotype: A read error may be the cause here, since a much bigger clone is one base away. This chain uses TRBV3-1 with TRBJ1-3; a weak D match, TRBD1 (6 bases). V was clipped by 2 bases and J by 3 bases, with 11 bases between them. The CDR3 covers 15 residues. Looked up from germline, CDR1 is LGHDT and CDR2 is YNNKEL (reference sequence). This CDR3 reads CASSQSGVVGNTIYF. Here the CDR3 DNA reads TGTGCCAGCAGCCAATCAGGGGTAGTTGGAAACACCATATATTTT.

This clonotype came up many times. This rearrangement joins TRBV3-1 to TRBJ1-6; TRBD1 is a possible D gene (6 bases). V lost 3 bases to trimming and J lost 9 bases, with 15 bases between them. The CDR3 extends over 15 amino acids. Germline V gives CDR1 LGHDT, CDR2 YNNKEL (reference sequence). For the CDR3, the DNA is TGTGCCAGCAGCCATGGGGGGGGCGGTGGTTCACCCCTCCACTTT. It translates to CASSHGGGGGSPLHF.

In this sample, this clonotype turned up many times. The V and J genes are TRBV19 and TRBJ2-7, with TRBD1 identical over 11 bases. The germline gives CDR1 LNHDA, CDR2 SQIVND (reference sequence). V was pared by 5 bases and J by 3 bases, with 12 bases of the junction left unmatched. This CDR3 contains 17 residues. CDR3 coding DNA: TGTGCCAGTAGTCTAAGGGGGGACAGGGGGTTTAACTACGAGCAGTACTTC. This codes for CASSLRGDRGFNYEQYF.

The chain recombines TRBV7-2 with TRBJ1-2, with 7 positions matching TRBD1. The CDR3 covers 14 residues. Germline lookup yields CDR1 SGHTA and CDR2 FQGNSA. Trimming removed 8 bases from V and 10 bases from J; junction bases left unmatched: 16. The CDR3: CASGKSTGRRDYTF. The CDR3 DNA reads TGTGCCAGCGGGAAATCGACAGGGCGTCGTGACTACACCTTC.

This clonotype was picked up a small number of times. This sequence joins TRBV19 and TRBJ2-2, with TRBD2 matching 13 bases. Trimming took 1 base from V and 4 from J; bases not matched to a gene: 12. Germline-derived CDR1 and CDR2 are LNHDA and SQIVND (reference sequence). This CDR3 comprises 20 residues. CDR3 nucleotides: TGTGCCAGTAGTATAGGCTTACCGGGACTAGCGGGACGGGGCACCGGGGAGCTGTTTTTT. It encodes CASSIGLPGLAGRGTGELFF.

This clonotype was seen at least ten times. Written as DNA, the CDR3 is TGTGCCAGCAGCCAAGATGGGCAGCCAAACAATGAGCAGTTCTTC. Translated, it gives CASSQDGQPNNEQFF. The chain has TRBV3-1 and TRBJ2-1; D not resolved. Germline V CDR1 and CDR2: LGHDT, YNNKEL (reference sequence). With 0 bases removed from V and 5 bases from J, the gap between germline ends came to 11 bases. This CDR3 is built from 15 residues.

This clonotype was detected ten times or more. The rearrangement joins TRBV20-1 to TRBJ2-7; the match to TRBD1 covers 9 bases. Germline V lookup: CDR1 DFQATT, CDR2 SNEGSKA (reference sequence). The junction had 8 bases not matched to a gene; V was cut back by 6 bases and J by 2 bases. The CDR3 covers 14 residues. The CDR3 spells CSAPTGTGTYEQYF. The DNA for the CDR3 is TGCAGTGCCCCCACCGGGACAGGGACCTACGAGCAGTACTTC.

In its sample, this clonotype was seen a few times. The chain uses TRBV7-9 and TRBJ2-2; TRBD1 matches at 7 bases. The CDR3 is made up of 16 amino acids. V shed 1 base and J 1 base; nucleotides not matched to a gene: 3. CDR1 is SEHNR, CDR2 FQNEAQ, per germline (reference sequence). CDR3 nucleotide sequence: TGTGCCAGCAGCTTAGAAGGGGGCCAGAACACCGGGGAGCTGTTTTTT. It translates to CASSLEGGQNTGELFF.

The chain has TRBV4-2 and TRBJ1-3; no firm D call. CDR1 LGHNA and CDR2 YNFKEQ come from the germline V gene. Trimming removed 0 bases from V and 0 bases from J, with 9 bases in between. The CDR3 spans 16 residues. The CDR3 region has the DNA TGTGCCAGCAGCCAAGAGGACGGGAGCTCTGGAAACACCATATATTTT. Encoded protein: CASSQEDGSSGNTIYF.